Shown below are 23 T cell receptor beta chains from a single sample sequenced in a study of T cell responses to AZD1222 COVID-19 vaccine. TCRdb's copy holds only in-frame clones and misses some; the assay was immunoSEQ multiplex PCR. Here the sample spans 100,000 to 150,000 clones, around 92% being singletons. The sequencing here drew on peripheral blood, taken on day 0 of AZD1222 vaccination. These receptors were collected from an adult in good health.

The genes are TRBV19 and TRBJ2-7; perhaps TRBD2 as D (5 bases). This CDR3 has 14 amino acids. The germline CDR1 and CDR2 sequences are LNHDA and SQIVND (reference sequence). V was clipped by 6 bases and J by 6 bases, with 18 bases between them. Here the CDR3 DNA reads TGTGCCAGTAGGCCTACCGGGCCCCGGGGCGAGCAGTACTTC. It yields the protein CASRPTGPRGEQYF. Based on the CDR3 plus reference TRBV19 and TRBJ2-7, the full variable domain is DGGITQSPKYLFRKEGQNVTLSCEQNLNHDAMYWYRQDPGQGLRLIYYSQIVNDFQKGDIAEGYSVSREKKESFPLTVTSAQKNPTAFYLCASRPTGPRGEQYFGPGTRLTVT.

The chain has TRBV5-4 and TRBJ2-5; D perhaps matches TRBD2 (6 bases). Germline CDR1 SGHNT, CDR2 YYREEE (reference sequence). This CDR3 spans 17 amino acids. The germline V and J ends were trimmed by 3 bases and 4 bases, with 22 bases remaining between them. The CDR3 DNA follows: TGTGCCAGCAGCTCGGGACTGAACGTCCAACGGCCAGAGACCCAGTACTTC. Protein sequence: CASSSGLNVQRPETQYF.

The chain is built from TRBV5-1 and TRBJ2-7; 7 positions agree with TRBD1. The CDR3 is 15 amino acids. The ends lost 0 bases at V and 6 bases at J; junction bases unmatched: 9. Germline V gene data show CDR1 as SGHRS and CDR2 as YFSETQ. The chain's CDR3 is CASSLEAGGRGEQYF. CDR3 nucleotide sequence: TGCGCCAGCAGCTTGGAGGCAGGGGGAAGGGGCGAGCAGTACTTC. Filled out from reference TRBV5-1 and TRBJ2-7, the complete variable domain reads KAGVTQTPRYLIKTRGQQVTLSCSPISGHRSVSWYQQTPGQGLQFLFEYFSETQRNKGNFPGRFSGRQFSNSRSEMNVSTLELGDSALYLCASSLEAGGRGEQYFGPGTRLTVT.

The chain employs TRBV2 and TRBJ1-5; weak D call: TRBD1 (5 bases). Trimming pared 11 bases from V and 10 bases from J, leaving 15 bases between. Germline V gene sequence: CDR1 SNHLY, CDR2 FYNNEI. The CDR3 loop spans 11 amino acids. The chain's CDR3 is CAWGTDYPQHF. The CDR3 DNA reads as TGTGCCTGGGGGACCGACTACCCCCAGCATTTT.

This clone was detected a few times. The chain uses TRBV6-5 and TRBJ1-2; weak D call: TRBD1 (6 bases). Per the germline V gene, CDR1 is MNHEY and CDR2 is SVGAGI. Trimming cost V 8 bases and J 6 bases, with 19 bases left between them. This CDR3 region has 14 residues. In DNA form, the CDR3 reads TGTGCCAGCCGTCTAGGGCAGGGGTTGGATGGCTACACCTTC. Its protein is CASRLGQGLDGYTF.

The CDR3 region has the DNA TGCGCCAGCAGCTTGGCCCGGGCGACTGGAAACACCATATATTTT. This encodes CASSLARATGNTIYF. The chain has TRBV5-1 and TRBJ1-3; D call uncertain. The germline V gene has CDR1 SGHRS and CDR2 YFSETQ. The CDR3 covers 15 residues. Trimming stripped 0 bases from V and 2 bases from J, with 9 bases between.

The rearrangement joins TRBV6-5 to TRBJ2-1; TRBD2 matches 7 bases. The length of the CDR3 is 15 residues. CDR1 MNHEY and CDR2 SVGAGI come from the germline V gene. With 6 bases clipped from V and 0 bases from J, the junction kept 5 bases outside the gene matches. DNA of the CDR3: TGTGCCAGCAGCCCCAGCGGGAACTCCTACAATGAGCAGTTCTTC. It is translated as CASSPSGNSYNEQFF.

V is TRBV27 and J is TRBJ1-6, with TRBD1 matching over 9 bases. Per germline, CDR1 MNHEY and CDR2 SMNVEV (reference sequence). V gave up 6 bases and J gave up 9 bases; unmatched junction bases: 6. This CDR3 has 14 amino acids. CDR3 sequence reads: CASSGTGNRSPLHF. The CDR3 DNA follows: TGTGCCAGCAGCGGGACAGGGAACCGTTCACCCCTCCACTTT.

There are a few counts of this clone. V gene TRBV7-8 combines with J gene TRBJ1-6, with D maybe TRBD1 (5 bases). Deletions cut 2 bases from V and 7 bases from J, with 24 bases between. Germline V gene sequence: CDR1 SGHVS, CDR2 FQNEAQ. The CDR3 spans 19 residues. In nucleotides, the CDR3 is TGTGCCAGCAGCTTACGTTCTAGGGCAGGGTGGAACCGGAATTCACCCCTCCACTTT. Translating it yields CASSLRSRAGWNRNSPLHF.

This clone came up once. The CDR3 region is CASSRTSGRGNEQFF. Here the CDR3 DNA reads TGTGCCAGCAGCCGAACTAGCGGGAGGGGGAATGAGCAGTTCTTC. This chain links TRBV2 with TRBJ2-1; 13 bases are a match to TRBD2. The V gene end was trimmed by 6 bases and the J gene end by 7 bases; junction bases not matched to a gene: 6. The CDR3 length is 15 residues. From germline, CDR1 is SNHLY and CDR2 FYNNEI.

This sequence joins TRBV28 and TRBJ1-3; TRBD1 might be the D (6 bases). Germline V gene sequence: CDR1 MDHEN, CDR2 SYDVKM. CDR3 size: 14 residues. V lost 7 bases, J lost 1 base, and 11 bases lay in between. In nucleotides, the CDR3 is TGTGCCAGCACCCTAGGGGGATCTGGAAACACCATATATTTT. This gives the protein CASTLGGSGNTIYF. The whole variable domain, remainder taken from reference TRBV28 and TRBJ1-3, is DVKVTQSSRYLVKRTGEKVFLECVQDMDHENMFWYRQDPGLGLRLIYFSYDVKMKEKGDIPEGYSVSREKKERFSLILESASTNQTSMYLCASTLGGSGNTIYFGEGSWLTVV.

The rearrangement links TRBV9 to TRBJ2-5, with a tentative D call TRBD1 (5 bases). From germline, CDR1 is SGDLS and CDR2 YYNGEE. The CDR3 totals 15 residues. Deletions cut 0 bases from V and 4 bases from J, with 13 bases between. The CDR3 is CASSVVPGWGETQYF. CDR3 DNA sequence: TGTGCCAGCAGCGTAGTGCCAGGGTGGGGAGAGACCCAGTACTTC.

The CDR3 is CASSSRGRTETQYF. The CDR3, as DNA: TGTGCCAGCAGTTCCCGGGGGCGCACGGAGACCCAGTACTTC. The V call is TRBV28, the J call TRBJ2-5; the D call may be TRBD1 or TRBD2 (6 bases each). CDR1 is MDHEN and CDR2 is SYDVKM in the germline V gene. The ends were cut back, 4 bases at V and 5 bases at J, with 14 bases in the middle. The CDR3 loop spans 14 amino acids.

The V gene is TRBV11-2, the J gene TRBJ2-1; D not resolved. The germline V and J ends were trimmed by 1 base and 10 bases, with 5 bases remaining between them. Germline-derived CDR1 and CDR2 are SGHAT and FQNNGV. This CDR3 is 11 amino acids long. The CDR3 nucleotides are TGTGCCAGCAGCTTAGCGCGAGAGCAGTTCTTC. It translates to CASSLAREQFF.

The chain uses TRBV19 and TRBJ2-7, with D perhaps being TRBD1 or TRBD2 (6 bases each). V was clipped by 4 bases and J by 5 bases, with 27 bases between them. The germline V gene has CDR1 LNHDA and CDR2 SQIVND (reference sequence). The CDR3 runs to 18 residues. The CDR3 DNA sequence: TGTGCCAGTAGTAGGGGGGCTTGGGGCCGACCTTGGGATGACGAGCAGTACTTC. Translation: CASSRGAWGRPWDDEQYF.

The chain is built from TRBV7-9 and TRBJ2-5; D may match TRBD1 or TRBD2 (6 bases each). CDR1 is SEHNR, CDR2 FQNEAQ, per germline (reference sequence). CDR3 length: 17 amino acids. V was clipped by 1 base and J by 5 bases, with 20 bases between them. For the CDR3, the DNA is TGTGCCAGCAGCTTAGTCGTTGGACAGTGGAGGGGGGAGACCCAGTACTTC. Translation gives CASSLVVGQWRGETQYF.

This sequence joins TRBV10-3 and TRBJ2-1, with 9 bases aligning to TRBD2. Germline CDR1 reads ENHRY; CDR2 reads SYGVKD. J was trimmed by 6 bases and V by 3 bases; bases with no gene match: 6. This CDR3 spans 15 amino acids. The CDR3 here is CAISDGGRASNEQFF. The CDR3 DNA is TGTGCCATCAGTGACGGCGGGAGGGCCTCCAATGAGCAGTTCTTC.

V is TRBV7-8 and J is TRBJ1-2; 9 nucleotides align to TRBD1. Germline V gene sequence: CDR1 SGHVS, CDR2 FQNEAQ. The V and J ends lost 5 bases and 8 bases, in that order; junction bases with no gene match: 3. This CDR3 spans 12 amino acids. CDR3 sequence reads: CASSIQGAGYTF. The DNA for the CDR3 is TGTGCCAGCAGCATACAGGGGGCAGGCTACACCTTC.

The gene calls are TRBV7-2 and TRBJ1-1, with D perhaps matching TRBD1 (5 bases). The V end was cut by 5 bases, the J end by 7 bases, with 17 bases between. The CDR3 spans 14 residues. Germline V lookup: CDR1 SGHTA, CDR2 FQGNSA. The CDR3 DNA is TGTGCCAGCAGCCAGCCACCGGGACGGGGTGAAGCTTTCTTT. This encodes CASSQPPGRGEAFF.

The chain combines TRBV7-9 with TRBJ1-1, with TRBD1 matching 9 bases. This CDR3 spans 18 amino acids. J was trimmed by 4 bases and V by 5 bases; bases with no gene match: 17. Germline assignment: CDR1 SEHNR and CDR2 FQNEAQ (reference sequence). DNA of the CDR3: TGTGCCAGCAGCCCTACCATGGGACAGGGTAGAGGAGGCACTGAAGCTTTCTTT. It specifies CASSPTMGQGRGGTEAFF. Full variable domain (rest looked up from reference TRBV7-9 and TRBJ1-1): DTGVSQNPRHKITKRGQNVTFRCDPISEHNRLYWYRQTLGQGPEFLTYFQNEAQLEKSRLLSDRFSAERPKGSFSTLEIQRTEQGDSAMYLCASSPTMGQGRGGTEAFFGQGTRLTVV.

The CDR3 DNA is TGCGCCAGCAGCTTGGATGGACCGAACACTGAAGCTTTCTTT. This translates into CASSLDGPNTEAFF. V usage is TRBV5-1 and J usage is TRBJ1-1, with unresolved D. The V end was cut by 0 bases, the J end by 1 base, with 7 bases between. The CDR3 totals 14 residues. CDR1 is SGHRS, CDR2 YFSETQ, per germline. Based on the CDR3 plus reference TRBV5-1 and TRBJ1-1, the full variable domain is KAGVTQTPRYLIKTRGQQVTLSCSPISGHRSVSWYQQTPGQGLQFLFEYFSETQRNKGNFPGRFSGRQFSNSRSEMNVSTLELGDSALYLCASSLDGPNTEAFFGQGTRLTVV.

The V call is TRBV2, the J call TRBJ2-5; 11 bases match TRBD2. Germline V gene sequence: CDR1 SNHLY, CDR2 FYNNEI. This CDR3 contains 18 residues. V trimming: 6 bases; J trimming: 4 bases; junction bases outside the gene matches: 16. CDR3 DNA: TGTGCCAGCAGAGACTTATTCTATAGCGGGAGGGGGGCAGAGACCCAGTACTTC. Protein sequence: CASRDLFYSGRGAETQYF. Variable domain in full (rest from reference TRBV2 and TRBJ2-5): EPEVTQTPSHQVTQMGQEVILRCVPISNHLYFYWYRQILGQKVEFLVSFYNNEISEKSEIFDDQFSVERPDGSNFTLKIRSTKLEDSAMYFCASRDLFYSGRGAETQYFGPGTRLLVL.

This clone was counted a single time. The J gene is TRBJ1-5, the V gene TRBV27; no clear D gene. The V end lost 0 bases, the J end lost 5 bases, and 5 bases lay between the germline ends. Germline V lookup: CDR1 MNHEY, CDR2 SMNVEV (reference sequence). The CDR3 sequence is 13 residues long. CDR3 region: CASSLSDHQPQHF. CDR3 in DNA: TGTGCCAGCAGTTTATCGGACCATCAGCCCCAGCATTTT.